Below, 4 T cell receptor beta chains from the same sample are listed, as sequenced in a study of cytomegalovirus exposure and HLA in healthy donors. PCR amplification relied on 60 Vbeta primers (plus 13 Jbeta primers). Clones were read by immunoSEQ multiplex PCR, and TCRdb kept only the in-frame ones, dropping some. Here the sample spans 78,000 or so clones, around 84% being singletons. The specimen was PBMCs. The receptors stem from a woman between 45 and 65 years old in good health and CMV-seronegative.

The chain links TRBV28 to TRBJ2-7, with D perhaps matching TRBD1 (6 bases). Germline lookup yields CDR1 MDHEN and CDR2 SYDVKM. Trimming pared 2 bases from V and 6 bases from J, leaving 8 bases between. The CDR3 is 12 amino acids. This chain's CDR3 is CASSLIGGEQYF. CDR3 bases: TGTGCCAGCAGTTTAATAGGGGGCGAGCAGTACTTC.

The rearrangement joins TRBV15 to TRBJ1-5; 10 nucleotides line up with TRBD1. Trimming took 0 bases from V and 5 from J; bases not matched to a gene: 13. In germline, CDR1 is LNHNV, CDR2 YYDKDF (reference sequence). The CDR3 has 19 amino acids. CDR3 nucleotide sequence: TGTGCCACCAGCAGAGAGGCTTTGGGGACAGGGGAACTTCATCAGCCCCAGCATTTT. This codes for CATSREALGTGELHQPQHF.

The rearrangement joins TRBV10-3 to TRBJ2-5, with 9 nucleotides matching TRBD2. Gene TRBJ2-7 matches the end of the DNA better, so the J call may be wrong. This CDR3 is 15 amino acids long. CDR1 and CDR2 from the germline V gene are ENHRY and SYGVKD. CDR3 in amino acids: CAISPRREGIGEQYF. CDR3 DNA: TGTGCCATCAGTCCAAGGCGGGAGGGCATAGGCGAGCAGTACTTC.

The chain recombines TRBV30 with TRBJ2-7, with TRBD1 matching 8 bases. V shed 3 bases, J shed 5 bases, and the junction held 27 bases outside the gene matches. From germline, CDR1 is GTSNPN and CDR2 SVGIG (reference sequence). The CDR3 length is 20 residues. DNA for the CDR3: TGTGCCTGGAGCCCATACTGCCGGGACAGGCGAGGGGGTAGGGGGGACGAGCAGTACGTC. Residues: CAWSPYCRDRRGGRGDEQYV.